The 20 T cell receptor beta chains presented below share a single source sample, sequenced in a study of identical twins. TCRdb fed the 5' RACE reads into MiXCR, producing one record per CDR3 protein. The repertoire holds 300,000 to 400,000 distinct CDR3 sequences, 9% to 15% seen once, with roughly 7.8% in the top ten. Another study also made use of these data, one on yellow fever vaccine responses in identical twins.

Sequencing was done on a sample of CD8+ T cells sorted from blood. The receptors here all came from a woman under 30 in good health.

In this sample, this clonotype turned up many times. This sequence joins TRBV7-9 and TRBJ2-7, with D unresolved. This CDR3 has 13 amino acids. Germline V CDR1 and CDR2: SEHNR, FQNEAQ (reference sequence). V lost 1 base, J lost 2 bases, and 6 bases lay in between. The CDR3 sequence is CASSLGVAYEQYV. CDR3 nucleotides: TGTGCCAGCAGCTTAGGGGTGGCCTACGAGCAGTACGTC.

This clonotype was counted between two and nine times. The J gene is TRBJ2-6, the V gene TRBV5-1; 10 bases agree with TRBD1. The CDR3 totals 17 residues. Germline loops: CDR1 SGHRS, CDR2 YFSETQ. Losses at the gene ends were 3 bases for V and 0 bases for J; bases not matched to a gene: 3. DNA for the CDR3: TGCGCCAGCAGCTCGGGACAGGGGAGCTCTGGGGCCAACGTCCTGACTTTC. Translation gives CASSSGQGSSGANVLTF.

This clonotype has only a few counts. The J gene is TRBJ2-7, the V gene TRBV27; D unclear. Germline-derived CDR1 and CDR2 are MNHEY and SMNVEV (reference sequence). Trimming cost V 4 bases and J 3 bases, with 10 bases left between them. CDR3 length: 13 residues. The CDR3, as DNA: TGTGCCAGCAGTTACGGACCGAGCTACGAGCAGTACGTC. Its protein is CASSYGPSYEQYV.

The V call is TRBV27, the J call TRBJ1-5; 8 positions match TRBD1. CDR1 is MNHEY, CDR2 SMNVEV, per germline (reference sequence). The CDR3 extends over 14 amino acids. The junction had 5 bases not matched to a gene; V was cut back by 5 bases and J by 5 bases. Here the CDR3 reads CASSVQGADQPQHF. CDR3 coding DNA: TGTGCCAGCAGTGTTCAGGGGGCGGATCAGCCCCAGCATTTT.

There are many counts of this clonotype. V is TRBV5-1 and J is TRBJ2-1; the match to TRBD1 covers 12 bases. This CDR3 is 20 amino acids long. Trimming cost V 3 bases and J 7 bases; bases outside gene matches: 20. CDR1 SGHRS and CDR2 YFSETQ come from the germline V gene. The CDR3, as DNA: TGCGCCAGCAGCTACGGGACAGGGGGCCTTTTATCCCCCACACAGAATGAGCAGTTCTTC. Its translation: CASSYGTGGLLSPTQNEQFF.

Ten or more counts support this clonotype. This sequence joins TRBV27 and TRBJ1-1; D is unresolved. The CDR3 sequence is 16 residues long. Trimming cost V 1 base and J 0 bases, with 12 bases left between them. CDR1 and CDR2 from the germline V gene are MNHEY and SMNVEV (reference sequence). The CDR3 loop reads CASSLYPGSVNTEAFF. In DNA, the CDR3 is TGTGCCAGCAGTTTATATCCGGGTTCCGTGAACACTGAAGCTTTCTTT.

This chain joins TRBV6-1 and TRBJ1-2; 8 bases map to TRBD1. This CDR3 comprises 15 residues. CDR1 and CDR2 from the germline V gene are MNHNS and SASEGT. Trimming cost V 10 bases and J 4 bases; bases outside gene matches: 14. The CDR3: CATWGRQGTLYGYTF. In DNA, the CDR3 is TGTGCCACCTGGGGAAGACAGGGGACCCTCTATGGCTACACCTTC.

This chain joins TRBV6-5 and TRBJ2-5, with unresolved D. With 2 bases removed from V and 3 bases from J, the gap between germline ends came to 4 bases. Per germline, CDR1 MNHEY and CDR2 SVGAGI. The CDR3 extends over 12 amino acids. This CDR3 is CASSYPEETQYF. In nucleotides, the CDR3 is TGTGCCAGCAGTTACCCAGAAGAGACCCAGTACTTC.

The table lists this clonotype with a few counts. The rearrangement links TRBV11-2 to TRBJ2-1; TRBD1 is a possible D gene (5 bases). Trimming took 4 bases from V and 7 from J, leaving 20 bases between them. Germline lookup yields CDR1 SGHAT and CDR2 FQNNGV. The CDR3 has 16 residues. The chain's CDR3 is CASSSIGGARQNEQFF. CDR3 bases: TGTGCCAGCAGCTCAATAGGCGGAGCGCGACAGAATGAGCAGTTCTTC.

The chain combines TRBV12-3 or TRBV12-4 with TRBJ2-3; 8 bases match TRBD2. The CDR3 is 20 amino acids. V lost 7 bases and J lost 2; bases outside the gene matches: 23. The DNA for the CDR3 is TGTGCCAGCACAGGGAACTTCCTCGGCACGGGAGGGAACCCCACAGATACGCAGTATTTT. It encodes CASTGNFLGTGGNPTDTQYF.

This sequence joins TRBV6-1 and TRBJ1-2; 8 nucleotides align to TRBD1. V lost 6 bases to trimming and J lost 3 bases; unmatched junction nucleotides: 6. CDR3 length equals 14 residues. The germline gives CDR1 MNHNS, CDR2 SASEGT. The CDR3 bases are TGTGCCAGCAGCCCGGACAGGGAGGACTATGGCTACACCTTC. This codes for CASSPDREDYGYTF.

This clonotype was detected a few times. The chain links TRBV7-8 to TRBJ1-5; the D gene is possibly TRBD1 (5 bases). Trimming removed 8 bases from V and 4 bases from J, with 9 bases in between. This CDR3 has 12 residues. Per germline, CDR1 SGHVS and CDR2 FQNEAQ. CDR3 residues: CASQGDNQPQHF. CDR3 sequence (DNA): TGTGCCAGCCAGGGTGATAATCAGCCCCAGCATTTT.

This clonotype has just a few counts. V and J are TRBV24-1 and TRBJ2-3, with TRBD1 identical over 12 bases. This CDR3 comprises 18 residues. V lost 4 bases to trimming and J lost 1 base; unmatched junction nucleotides: 8. Germline values: CDR1 KGHDR, CDR2 SFDVKD. CDR3 nucleotide sequence: TGTGCCACCAGTGACCTGGGGGACAGGGGGCCCGGCACAGATACGCAGTATTTT. Protein sequence: CATSDLGDRGPGTDTQYF.

This clonotype appeared many times. The gene calls are TRBV12-3 or TRBV12-4 and TRBJ2-3; D is possibly TRBD2 (6 bases). The CDR3 totals 15 residues. V lost 6 bases, J lost 0 bases, and 13 bases lay in between. Here the CDR3 reads CASRPQSGSTDTQYF. CDR3 coding DNA: TGTGCCAGCAGGCCACAGAGCGGGAGCACAGATACGCAGTATTTT.

The CDR3 bases are TGTGCCAGCAGCTCGTCCAAAGGAGAAGATACGCAGTATTTT. The encoded protein is CASSSSKGEDTQYF. The chain carries TRBV4-2 and TRBJ2-3; D is unclear. Trimming cost V 5 bases and J 5 bases, with 14 bases left between them. Germline loops: CDR1 LGHNA, CDR2 YNFKEQ. The CDR3 consists of 14 residues.

This clonotype was recorded a few times. V usage is TRBV7-8 and J usage is TRBJ1-1; tentative D call: TRBD1 (5 bases). V lost 0 bases and J 2 bases, leaving 13 bases between the germline ends. The V gene's germline CDR1 is SGHVS and CDR2 FQNEAQ. The CDR3 has 16 amino acids. CDR3 DNA sequence: TGTGCCAGCAGCTTAGCGGGGGTCTCCCTCAACACTGAAGCTTTCTTT. It is translated as CASSLAGVSLNTEAFF.

This clonotype was found many times. The V call is TRBV25-1, the J call TRBJ2-2; possibly TRBD1 for D (5 bases). The CDR3 is made up of 13 amino acids. Trimming pared 1 base from V and 7 bases from J, leaving 7 bases between. Germline V gene sequence: CDR1 MGHDK, CDR2 SYGVNS. As DNA, the CDR3 is TGTGCCAGCAGTGAATTAAGGGGCGGGGAGCTGTTTTTT. Protein product: CASSELRGGELFF. Using reference TRBV25-1 and TRBJ2-2 for the parts outside the CDR3, the full variable domain is EADIYQTPRYLVIGTGKKITLECSQTMGHDKMYWYQQDPGMELHLIHYSYGVNSTEKGDLSSESTVSRIRTEHFPLTLESARPSHTSQYLCASSELRGGELFFGEGSRLTVL.

This chain uses TRBV7-2 with TRBJ2-3; TRBD1 might be the D (6 bases). The CDR3 totals 16 residues. The V end was cut by 1 base, the J end by 5 bases, with 16 bases between. Per germline, CDR1 SGHTA and CDR2 FQGNSA. This chain's CDR3 is CASSLGRAYREDTQYF. DNA for the CDR3: TGTGCCAGCAGCTTAGGGCGCGCCTACAGGGAAGATACGCAGTATTTT.

This clonotype was detected only a few times. The V call is TRBV6-1, the J call TRBJ2-7; D remains unclear. The CDR3 is 12 residues long. V lost 6 bases and J lost 2, with 8 bases in between. Looked up from germline, CDR1 is MNHNS and CDR2 is SASEGT. CDR3 protein: CASRPVAYEQYV. In DNA, the CDR3 is TGTGCCAGCAGGCCAGTGGCCTACGAGCAGTACGTC.

This clonotype was recorded a few times. The rearrangement links TRBV5-5 to TRBJ2-7, with a possible D match to TRBD1 (6 bases). The V and J ends lost 0 bases and 4 bases respectively, with 20 bases between them. CDR1 SGHKS and CDR2 YYEKEE come from the germline V gene (reference sequence). The CDR3 has 17 residues. CDR3 residues: CASSLGDFGRGLYEQYV. CDR3 in DNA: TGTGCCAGCAGCTTGGGGGATTTCGGCAGGGGCCTGTACGAGCAGTACGTC.